The T cell receptor (beta chain) under discussion was sequenced for a study of CD8 T cells in ankylosing spondylitis (dated by TCRdb to 2016 to 2017). General notes on the study: T cell receptor beta repertoires were profiled in healthy donors and ankylosing spondylitis patients so that disease-linked TCR variants could be found. In total, the full study cohort was made up of roughly 100 healthy donors and about two dozen ankylosing spondylitis patients. Peripheral blood samples were taken, and synovial fluid was additionally collected from ankylosing spondylitis patients. Overall results and qualifications from the work: Significant enrichment of the disease-linked clones was reported in matched synovial fluid samples from ankylosing spondylitis patients. A CD8+ phenotype was shown by the disease-linked clones, which were found at relatively low frequencies in peripheral blood. Some TCR beta motif variants had previously been reported in synovial fluid and blood of reactive arthritis patients, which suggested common disease-initiation mechanisms. Blood from ankylosing spondylitis patients appeared to be characterized by a TCR beta motif composed of roughly 8 highly homologous amino acid variants.

The sequencer was an Illumina HiSeq 2500. Quantitative 5'-RACE with molecular barcodes was used to prepare TCR beta libraries. Per the source publication's procedure: A new computational method based on a probabilistic model of VDJ rearrangement was used to identify disease-linked TCR variants. TCRdb's own reprocessing of the public reads used fastp at Q25 and MiXCR and kept productive beta chains. Rows with a matching CDR3 protein are joined into one entry that keeps the most common DNA and genes. These V and J calls derive from TCRdb rather than the authors' analysis. Here the sample has a few hundred thousand distinct CDR3 sequences; approximately 12% occur a single time. The ten largest clones take up under 7.5% of the sample. From its cysteine to its phenylalanine, the CDR3 spans 15 amino acids. CDR3 DNA only is kept here, 45 bases in frame from base 1. Here V drops 1 base and J drops 9 bases, and the junction holds 9 bases not matched to any gene. CDR1 and CDR2 were assigned from the germline V gene (reference sequence) as DFQATT and SNEGSKA.

In the case of this clonotype: The antigen this receptor binds is unknown. The sample holds no much larger clone one base away, and base qualities are not on file.

Material for sequencing was blood, either unsorted or a sorted T cell fraction (not recorded which). This receptor chain uses TRBV20-1 and TRBJ2-1, and 10 junction bases match TRBD2. The sequence derives from a male donor with ankylosing spondylitis. The base sequence is TGCAGTGCTAGAGGGGGAGCGGGAGGGACAGGTGAGCAGTTCTTC. The translation is CSARGGAGGTGEQFF.